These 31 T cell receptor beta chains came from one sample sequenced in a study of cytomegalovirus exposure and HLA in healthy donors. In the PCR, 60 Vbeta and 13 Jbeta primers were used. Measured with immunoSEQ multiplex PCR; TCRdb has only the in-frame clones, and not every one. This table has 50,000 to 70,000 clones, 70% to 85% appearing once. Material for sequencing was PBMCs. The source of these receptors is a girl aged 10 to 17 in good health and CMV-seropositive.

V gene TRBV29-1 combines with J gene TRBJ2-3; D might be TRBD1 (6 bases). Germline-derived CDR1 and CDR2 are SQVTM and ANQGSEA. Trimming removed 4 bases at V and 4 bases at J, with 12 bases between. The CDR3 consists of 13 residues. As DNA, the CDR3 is TGCAGCGTTGTGGCCGAGGGGGCAGATACGCAGTATTTT. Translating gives CSVVAEGADTQYF.

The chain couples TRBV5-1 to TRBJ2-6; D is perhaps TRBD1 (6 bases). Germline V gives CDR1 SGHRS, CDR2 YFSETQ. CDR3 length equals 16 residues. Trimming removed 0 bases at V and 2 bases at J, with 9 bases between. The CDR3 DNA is TGCGCCAGCAGCTTGGCCAGGGACACTGGGGCCAACGTCCTGACTTTC. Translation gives CASSLARDTGANVLTF.

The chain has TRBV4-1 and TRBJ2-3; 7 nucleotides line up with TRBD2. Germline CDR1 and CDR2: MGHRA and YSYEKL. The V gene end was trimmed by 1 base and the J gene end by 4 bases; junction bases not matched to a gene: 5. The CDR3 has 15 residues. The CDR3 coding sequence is TGCGCCAGCAGCCAAGTGACTAGCAATTCAGATACGCAGTATTTT. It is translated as CASSQVTSNSDTQYF.

Here the CDR3 reads CATRSWGGTYEQYF. CDR3 in DNA: TGTGCCACCAGATCTTGGGGGGGGACCTACGAGCAGTACTTC. The chain couples TRBV13 to TRBJ2-7; 7 bases match TRBD2. After removal of 10 bases from V and 2 bases from J, the junction contained 11 bases not matched to a gene. Per the germline V gene, CDR1 is PRHDT and CDR2 is FYEKMQ (reference sequence). The CDR3 is made up of 14 amino acids. Supplemented by reference TRBV13 and TRBJ2-7, the full variable domain reads AAGVIQSPRHLIKEKRETATLKCYPIPRHDTVYWYQQGPGQDPQFLISFYEKMQSDKGSIPDRFSAQQFSDYHSELNMSSLELGDSALYFCATRSWGGTYEQYFGPGTRLTVT.

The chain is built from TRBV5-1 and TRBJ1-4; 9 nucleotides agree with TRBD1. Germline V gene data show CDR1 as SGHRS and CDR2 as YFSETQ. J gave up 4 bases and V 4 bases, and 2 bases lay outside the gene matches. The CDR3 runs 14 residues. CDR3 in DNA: TGCGCCAGCAGCGCGGGACAGGGTAATGAAAAACTGTTTTTT. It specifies CASSAGQGNEKLFF.

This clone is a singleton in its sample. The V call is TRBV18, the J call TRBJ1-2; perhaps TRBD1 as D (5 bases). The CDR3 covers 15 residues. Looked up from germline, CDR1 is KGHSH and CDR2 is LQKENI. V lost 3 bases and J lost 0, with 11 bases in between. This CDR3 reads CASSPAGPTNYGYTF. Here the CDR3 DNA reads TGTGCCAGCTCACCGGCAGGGCCCACTAACTATGGCTACACCTTC. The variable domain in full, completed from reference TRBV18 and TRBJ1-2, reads NAGVMQNPRHLVRRRGQEARLRCSPMKGHSHVYWYRQLPEEGLKFMVYLQKENIIDESGMPKERFSAEFPKEGPSILRIQQVVRGDSAAYFCASSPAGPTNYGYTFGSGTRLTVV.

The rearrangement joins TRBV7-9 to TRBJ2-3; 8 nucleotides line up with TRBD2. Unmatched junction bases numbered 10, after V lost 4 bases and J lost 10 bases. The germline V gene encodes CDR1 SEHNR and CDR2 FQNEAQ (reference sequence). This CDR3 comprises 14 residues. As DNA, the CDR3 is TGTGCCAGCAGCTCCTTTCGGGGGGGAAGGGCGCAGTATTTT. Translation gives CASSSFRGGRAQYF.

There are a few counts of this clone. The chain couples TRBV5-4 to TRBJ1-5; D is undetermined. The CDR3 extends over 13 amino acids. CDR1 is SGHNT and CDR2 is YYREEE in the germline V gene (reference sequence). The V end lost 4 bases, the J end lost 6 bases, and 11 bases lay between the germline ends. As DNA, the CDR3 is TGTGCCAGCAGCGCTGACACATCTCAGCCCCAGCATTTT. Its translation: CASSADTSQPQHF.

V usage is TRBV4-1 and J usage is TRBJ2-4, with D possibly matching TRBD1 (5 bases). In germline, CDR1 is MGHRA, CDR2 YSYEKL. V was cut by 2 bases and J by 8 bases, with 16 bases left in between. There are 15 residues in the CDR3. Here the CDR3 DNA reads TGCGCCAGCAGCCAATGGGGCATTAAAGGGGACATTCAGTACTTC. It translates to CASSQWGIKGDIQYF.

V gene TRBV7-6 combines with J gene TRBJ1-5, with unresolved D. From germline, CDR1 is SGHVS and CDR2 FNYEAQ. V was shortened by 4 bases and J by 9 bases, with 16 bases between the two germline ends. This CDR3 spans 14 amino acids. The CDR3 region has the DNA TGTGCCAGCAGCTGGGGTCGAGAGGGTATGCCCCAGCATTTT. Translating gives CASSWGREGMPQHF.

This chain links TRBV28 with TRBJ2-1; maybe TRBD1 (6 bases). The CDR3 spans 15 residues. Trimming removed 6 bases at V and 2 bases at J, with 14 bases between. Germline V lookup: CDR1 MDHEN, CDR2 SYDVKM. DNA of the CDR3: TGTGCCAGCAGAAAATTCGGACAGCCCTACAATGAGCAGTTCTTC. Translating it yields CASRKFGQPYNEQFF.

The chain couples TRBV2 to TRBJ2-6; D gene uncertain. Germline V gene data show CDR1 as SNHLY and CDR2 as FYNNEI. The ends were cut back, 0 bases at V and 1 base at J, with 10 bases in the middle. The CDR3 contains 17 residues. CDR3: CASSEAPGGSGANVLTF. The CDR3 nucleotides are TGTGCCAGCAGTGAAGCGCCGGGTGGTTCTGGGGCCAACGTCCTGACTTTC.

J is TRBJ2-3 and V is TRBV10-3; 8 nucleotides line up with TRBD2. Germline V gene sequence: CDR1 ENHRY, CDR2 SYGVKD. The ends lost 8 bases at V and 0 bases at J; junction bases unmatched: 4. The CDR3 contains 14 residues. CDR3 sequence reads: CAILGTRSTDTQYF. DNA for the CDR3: TGTGCCATCCTCGGGACTAGAAGCACAGATACGCAGTATTTT.

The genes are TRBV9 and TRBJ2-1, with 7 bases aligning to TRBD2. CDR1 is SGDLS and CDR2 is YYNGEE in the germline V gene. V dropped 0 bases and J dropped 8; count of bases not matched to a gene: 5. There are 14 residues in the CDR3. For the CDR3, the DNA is TGTGCCAGCAGCGTAGGAGGTAGCGGGTATGAGCAGTTCTTC. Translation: CASSVGGSGYEQFF.

CDR3 residues: CAIPRERGGRLSPGANVLTF. The CDR3 DNA reads TGTGCCATCCCAAGAGAGCGGGGGGGCCGGTTATCGCCTGGGGCCAACGTCCTGACTTTC. This chain connects TRBV27 to TRBJ2-6; 10 bases are shared with TRBD2. CDR1 MNHEY and CDR2 SMNVEV come from the germline V gene (reference sequence). V lost 10 bases and J lost 2; bases outside the gene matches: 20. The CDR3 loop spans 20 amino acids.

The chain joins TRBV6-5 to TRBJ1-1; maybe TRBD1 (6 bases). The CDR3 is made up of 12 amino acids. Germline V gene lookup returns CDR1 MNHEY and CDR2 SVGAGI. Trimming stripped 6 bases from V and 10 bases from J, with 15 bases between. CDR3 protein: CASSPSNRVAFF. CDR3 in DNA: TGTGCCAGCAGCCCCTCTAACAGGGTAGCTTTCTTT.

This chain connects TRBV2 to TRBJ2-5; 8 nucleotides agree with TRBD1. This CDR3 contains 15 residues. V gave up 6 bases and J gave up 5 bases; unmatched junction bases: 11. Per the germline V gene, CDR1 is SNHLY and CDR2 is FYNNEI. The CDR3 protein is CASRDLTGAHETQYF. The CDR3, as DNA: TGTGCCAGCAGGGATTTGACAGGGGCTCACGAGACCCAGTACTTC.

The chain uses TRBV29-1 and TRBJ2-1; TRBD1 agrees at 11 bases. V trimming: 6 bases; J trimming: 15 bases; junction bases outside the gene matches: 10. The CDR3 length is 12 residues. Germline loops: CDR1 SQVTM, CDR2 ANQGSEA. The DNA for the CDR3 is TGCAGCGTCGGTACGGGACAGGGGGTTGTGTTCTTC. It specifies CSVGTGQGVVFF.

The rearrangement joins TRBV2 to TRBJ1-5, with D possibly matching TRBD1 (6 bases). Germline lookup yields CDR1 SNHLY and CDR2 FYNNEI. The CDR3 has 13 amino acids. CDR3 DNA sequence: TGTGGAGTACGGACAGACAGCAATCAGCCCCAGCATTTT. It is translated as CGVRTDSNQPQHF.

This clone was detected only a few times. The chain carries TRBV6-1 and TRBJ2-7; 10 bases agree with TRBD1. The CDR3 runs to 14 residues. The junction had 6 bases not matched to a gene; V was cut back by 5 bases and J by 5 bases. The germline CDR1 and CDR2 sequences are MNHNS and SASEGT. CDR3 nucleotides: TGTGCCAGCAGTCGGGGGACAGGGGTACACGAGCAGTACTTC. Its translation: CASSRGTGVHEQYF.

The DNA of the CDR3 is TGTGCCAGCAGCCAGGGGATGGGCAATCAGCCCCAGCATTTT. Encoded protein: CASSQGMGNQPQHF. The chain combines TRBV9 with TRBJ1-5; TRBD1 is a possible D gene (6 bases). This CDR3 region has 14 residues. Germline loops: CDR1 SGDLS, CDR2 YYNGEE. With 4 bases removed from V and 2 bases from J, the gap between germline ends came to 10 bases.

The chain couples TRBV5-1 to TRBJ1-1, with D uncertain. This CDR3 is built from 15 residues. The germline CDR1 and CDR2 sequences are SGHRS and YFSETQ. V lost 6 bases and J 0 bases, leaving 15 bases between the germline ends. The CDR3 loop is CASKRRGNMNTEAFF. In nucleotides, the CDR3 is TGCGCCAGCAAAAGGAGAGGGAACATGAACACTGAAGCTTTCTTT.

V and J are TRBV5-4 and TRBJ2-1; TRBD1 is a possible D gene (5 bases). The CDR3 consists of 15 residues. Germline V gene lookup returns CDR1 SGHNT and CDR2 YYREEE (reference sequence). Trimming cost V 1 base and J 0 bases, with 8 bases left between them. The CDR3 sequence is CASSLSQGSYNEQFF. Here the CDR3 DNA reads TGTGCCAGCAGCTTGTCCCAGGGCTCCTACAATGAGCAGTTCTTC.

Here the CDR3 DNA reads TGTGCCAGCAGCTTAGAGAGAAATGAAAAACTGTTTTTT. Translated: CASSLERNEKLFF. The chain joins TRBV11-2 to TRBJ1-4; no reliable D call. The CDR3 loop spans 13 amino acids. V was cut by 0 bases and J by 5 bases, with 4 bases left in between. CDR1 and CDR2 (germline): SGHAT, FQNNGV.

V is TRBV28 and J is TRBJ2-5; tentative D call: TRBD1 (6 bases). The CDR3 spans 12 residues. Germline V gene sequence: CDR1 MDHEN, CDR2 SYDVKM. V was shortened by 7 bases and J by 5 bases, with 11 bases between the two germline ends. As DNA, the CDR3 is TGTGCCAGCAAACAGGGTAGCGAGACCCAGTACTTC. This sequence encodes CASKQGSETQYF.

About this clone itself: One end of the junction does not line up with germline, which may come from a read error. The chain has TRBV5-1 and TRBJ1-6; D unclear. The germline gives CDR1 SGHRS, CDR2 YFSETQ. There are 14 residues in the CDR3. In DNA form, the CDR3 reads TGCGCCAGCAGTTTGGGGTTCCAGAATTCACCCCTCCACTTT. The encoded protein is CASSLGFQNSPLHF.

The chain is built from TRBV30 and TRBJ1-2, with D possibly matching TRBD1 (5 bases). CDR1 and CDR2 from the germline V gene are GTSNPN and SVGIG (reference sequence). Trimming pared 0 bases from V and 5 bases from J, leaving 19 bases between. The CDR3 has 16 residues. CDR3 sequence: CAWSVYAGPNYYGYTF. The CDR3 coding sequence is TGTGCCTGGAGTGTATACGCAGGGCCCAATTATTATGGCTACACCTTC.

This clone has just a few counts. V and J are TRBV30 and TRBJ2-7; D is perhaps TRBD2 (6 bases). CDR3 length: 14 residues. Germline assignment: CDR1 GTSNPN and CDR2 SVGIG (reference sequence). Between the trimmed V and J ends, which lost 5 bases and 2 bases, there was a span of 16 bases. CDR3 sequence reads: CAWAYLGGTYEQYF. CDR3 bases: TGTGCCTGGGCCTACTTAGGCGGGACCTACGAGCAGTACTTC.

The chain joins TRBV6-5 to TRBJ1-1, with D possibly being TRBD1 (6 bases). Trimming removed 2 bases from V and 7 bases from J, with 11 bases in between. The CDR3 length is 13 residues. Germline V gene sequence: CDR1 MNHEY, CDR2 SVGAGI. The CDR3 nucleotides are TGTGCCAGCAGTTACGATGGACAGATTGAAGCTTTCTTT. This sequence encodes CASSYDGQIEAFF.

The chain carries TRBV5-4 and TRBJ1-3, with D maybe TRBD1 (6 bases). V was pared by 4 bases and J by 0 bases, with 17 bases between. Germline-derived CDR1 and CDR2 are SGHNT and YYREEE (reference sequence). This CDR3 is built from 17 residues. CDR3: CASSRTSGGSSGNTIYF. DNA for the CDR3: TGTGCCAGCAGCCGTACGAGCGGGGGCTCCTCTGGAAACACCATATATTTT.

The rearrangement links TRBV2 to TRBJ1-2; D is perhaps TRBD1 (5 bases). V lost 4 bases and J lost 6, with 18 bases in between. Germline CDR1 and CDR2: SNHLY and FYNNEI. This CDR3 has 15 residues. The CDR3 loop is CASSVTGESLNGYTF. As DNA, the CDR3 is TGTGCCAGCAGTGTTACAGGAGAATCCCTAAATGGCTACACCTTC.